The clone carrying this T cell receptor (beta chain) was observed many times. Stable Graves' hyperthyroidism meant no ophthalmopathy progression within 18 months. Exclusion criteria comprised uncontrolled infection, other autoimmune disease, pregnancy or lactation. The authors obtained PBMCs from 9 to 10 ml of fresh peripheral blood. TCR beta CDR3 regions were amplified from RNA. The TCR CDR3 first-round RT-PCR relied on the HTBI primer set. Each CDR3 protein gets one entry after TCRdb re-called the multiplex PCR reads with MiXCR. Of about 320,000 distinct CDR3 sequences detected, roughly 17% appear once; the ten largest clones hold 33%. These data belong to a study of T cells in Graves' hyperthyroidism and ophthalmopathy. V was shortened by 5 bases and J by 6 bases, with 7 bases between the two germline ends. The CDR3 spans 11 residues. The V gene's germline CDR1 is SGHAT and CDR2 FQDESV (reference sequence).

The sample consisted of blood. The TCR sequence derives from a man between 25 and 39 years old with Graves' hyperthyroidism. This sequence joins TRBV11-1 and TRBJ1-1; D remains unclear. The CDR3: CASSLSAEAFF. CDR3 in DNA: TGTGCCAGCAGCCTTAGCGCTGAAGCTTTCTTT.